This is a list of T cell receptor beta chains from one sample in a study of blood T cell repertoires in COVID-19. This table comes from immunoSEQ multiplex PCR, and its TCRdb copy is limited to in-frame clones, with some not included. The sample lists approximately 97,000 clones; about nine tenths were seen once. The sequenced sample consisted of peripheral blood. All receptors come from a man aged 55 to 70 with acute or convalescent COVID-19. Each CDR3 is given with its conserved first and last residue. Fields, in order: clone size, V gene, D gene, J gene, CDR3 DNA, CDR3 protein. The D gene is left open where the match is weak. Not all rows give a size; the values are once, few, many and, for expanded clones, a class.

clone size: -; V gene: TRBV5-6; D gene: -; J gene: TRBJ1-6; CDR3 DNA: TGTGCCAGCAGCCCGTTAGGGTTGAGGGCATCGGCTTCACCCCTCCACTTT; CDR3 protein: CASSPLGLRASASPLHF
clone size: -; V gene: TRBV7-2; D gene: TRBD1; J gene: TRBJ2-1; CDR3 DNA: TGTGCCAGCAGCTCCACAGGGGGCTCCTACAATGAGCAGTTCTTC; CDR3 protein: CASSSTGGSYNEQFF
clone size: -; V gene: TRBV19; D gene: -; J gene: TRBJ1-1; CDR3 DNA: TGTGCCACAAAGAAGCTTTTGAACACTGAAGCTTTCTTT; CDR3 protein: CATKKLLNTEAFF
clone size: -; V gene: TRBV5-6; D gene: -; J gene: TRBJ1-2; CDR3 DNA: TGTGCCAGCAGCTTAGGTGTAGGCGGGGTCCGGGGCTACACCTTC; CDR3 protein: CASSLGVGGVRGYTF
clone size: -; V gene: TRBV2; D gene: TRBD1; J gene: TRBJ1-1; CDR3 DNA: TGTGCCAGCAGAGAGTGGACAGGGCTCACTGAAGCTTTCTTT; CDR3 protein: CASREWTGLTEAFF
clone size: -; V gene: TRBV7-9; D gene: -; J gene: TRBJ2-5; CDR3 DNA: TGTGCCAGCAGCGGCGGTGGGGGGGGCTGGCGACAAGAGACCCAGTACTTC; CDR3 protein: CASSGGGGGWRQETQYF
clone size: -; V gene: TRBV19; D gene: -; J gene: TRBJ1-5; CDR3 DNA: TGTGCCAGTAGTATAGGGTTTTCCCCCTCTACAGGGCTCTATAGCAATCAGCCCCAGCATTTT; CDR3 protein: CASSIGFSPSTGLYSNQPQHF
clone size: -; V gene: TRBV6-5; D gene: TRBD1; J gene: TRBJ2-7; CDR3 DNA: TGTGCCAGCAGTTACTCGAGGACAGGGGGCTACGAGCAGTACTTC; CDR3 protein: CASSYSRTGGYEQYF
clone size: -; V gene: TRBV7-9; D gene: -; J gene: TRBJ1-3; CDR3 DNA: TGTGCCAGCAGCTTACTTGTTTCCACCATATATTTT; CDR3 protein: CASSLLVSTIYF
clone size: -; V gene: TRBV27; D gene: -; J gene: TRBJ1-1; CDR3 DNA: TGTGCCAGCAGTATCTGGGCGCAGGGGAGCACTGAAGCTTTCTTT; CDR3 protein: CASSIWAQGSTEAFF
clone size: -; V gene: TRBV7-9; D gene: TRBD1; J gene: TRBJ1-1; CDR3 DNA: TGTGCCAGCAGCTCTCAACAGGGGATCGGCACTGAAGCTTTCTTT; CDR3 protein: CASSSQQGIGTEAFF
clone size: -; V gene: TRBV7-9; D gene: -; J gene: TRBJ2-3; CDR3 DNA: TGTGCCAGCAGCCCCGGTAGCGGTAGCACAGATACGCAGTATTTT; CDR3 protein: CASSPGSGSTDTQYF
clone size: few; V gene: TRBV3-1/TRBV3-2; D gene: TRBD1; J gene: TRBJ1-5; CDR3 DNA: TGTGCCAGCAGTGGGACAGTCAATCAGCCCCAGCATTTT; CDR3 protein: CASSGTVNQPQHF
clone size: -; V gene: TRBV19; D gene: TRBD1; J gene: TRBJ1-5; CDR3 DNA: TGTGCCAGTAGTATACTCCGACAGGGTGGACAGCCCCAGCATTTT; CDR3 protein: CASSILRQGGQPQHF
clone size: -; V gene: TRBV11-3; D gene: -; J gene: TRBJ2-2; CDR3 DNA: TGTGCCAGCAGCTTAGCGGCTAGCGAGCACACCGGGGAGCTGTTTTTT; CDR3 protein: CASSLAASEHTGELFF
clone size: -; V gene: TRBV7-2; D gene: -; J gene: TRBJ1-4; CDR3 DNA: TGTGCCAGCAGCTTAGAGGGGGGGAATGAAAAACTGTTTTTT; CDR3 protein: CASSLEGGNEKLFF
clone size: -; V gene: TRBV18; D gene: -; J gene: TRBJ1-5; CDR3 DNA: TGTGCCAGCTCAGGGGGGGGAGATCAGCCCCAGCATTTT; CDR3 protein: CASSGGGDQPQHF
clone size: -; V gene: TRBV19; D gene: TRBD2; J gene: TRBJ2-1; CDR3 DNA: TGTGCCAGTAGCACGGGGGGTTCCTACAATGAGCAGTTCTTC; CDR3 protein: CASSTGGSYNEQFF
clone size: -; V gene: TRBV5-1; D gene: TRBD1; J gene: TRBJ1-1; CDR3 DNA: TGCGCCAGCAGAGGGACAGGGGTGAACACTGAAGCTTTCTTT; CDR3 protein: CASRGTGVNTEAFF
clone size: -; V gene: TRBV5-1; D gene: -; J gene: TRBJ1-2; CDR3 DNA: TGCGCCAGCAGCTTGACACAGGGATATGGCTACACCTTC; CDR3 protein: CASSLTQGYGYTF
clone size: -; V gene: TRBV7-9; D gene: -; J gene: TRBJ1-5; CDR3 DNA: TGTGCCAGCAGCTTAGATGGCCTACAGCTGCAGCCCCAGCATTTT; CDR3 protein: CASSLDGLQLQPQHF
clone size: -; V gene: TRBV6-5; D gene: -; J gene: TRBJ1-5; CDR3 DNA: TGTGCCAGCAGTCCCTGGGGCGGGGACAATCAGCCCCAGCATTTT; CDR3 protein: CASSPWGGDNQPQHF
clone size: -; V gene: TRBV18; D gene: -; J gene: TRBJ2-1; CDR3 DNA: TGTGCCAGCTCATCTCCCTTCAGGGGTCCCTCCTACAATGAGCAGTTCTTC; CDR3 protein: CASSSPFRGPSYNEQFF
clone size: -; V gene: TRBV20-1; D gene: -; J gene: TRBJ1-1; CDR3 DNA: TGCAGTGCTAGAACCGGCACTGAAGCTTTCTTT; CDR3 protein: CSARTGTEAFF
clone size: -; V gene: TRBV27; D gene: -; J gene: TRBJ1-1; CDR3 DNA: TGTGCCAGCAGTTTATCGGGGAAGGGGTTATATAAAGCTTTCTTT; CDR3 protein: CASSLSGKGLYKAFF
clone size: -; V gene: TRBV5-1; D gene: -; J gene: TRBJ2-2; CDR3 DNA: TGCGCCAGCAGCACTACACGGGCGAACACCGGGGAGCTGTTTTTT; CDR3 protein: CASSTTRANTGELFF
clone size: -; V gene: TRBV10-2; D gene: TRBD1; J gene: TRBJ1-6; CDR3 DNA: TGCGCCACCGAGGGACAGGGGGTTCGGAATTCACCCCTCCACTTT; CDR3 protein: CATEGQGVRNSPLHF
clone size: -; V gene: TRBV11-2; D gene: TRBD1; J gene: TRBJ1-1; CDR3 DNA: TGTGCCAGCAGCTTAGATCTGGACAGGGGTTGGTTCTTT; CDR3 protein: CASSLDLDRGWFF
clone size: once; V gene: TRBV2; D gene: -; J gene: TRBJ2-6; CDR3 DNA: TGTGCCAGCAGTGAGTTCAGGGACACCTCTGGGGCCAACGTCCTGACTTTC; CDR3 protein: CASSEFRDTSGANVLTF
clone size: few; V gene: TRBV18; D gene: TRBD2; J gene: TRBJ2-3; CDR3 DNA: TGTGCCAGCTCACCTCAGACTAGCGGGGCTACAGATACGCAGTATTTT; CDR3 protein: CASSPQTSGATDTQYF
clone size: -; V gene: TRBV6-5; D gene: TRBD2; J gene: TRBJ2-2; CDR3 DNA: TGTGCCAGCAGATTAGCGGGGTACACCGGGGAGCTGTTTTTT; CDR3 protein: CASRLAGYTGELFF
clone size: -; V gene: TRBV5-8; D gene: -; J gene: TRBJ2-3; CDR3 DNA: TGTGCCAGCAGCACAGGCCCGGGTTTGAATACGCAGTATTTT; CDR3 protein: CASSTGPGLNTQYF
clone size: -; V gene: TRBV2; D gene: -; J gene: TRBJ1-1; CDR3 DNA: TGTGCCAGCAGGACCCGGGTAAACACTGAAGCTTTCTTT; CDR3 protein: CASRTRVNTEAFF